The present T cell receptor beta chain was sequenced within a study of stem cell transplantation in POMP-related autoinflammatory disease. The overall study: Defective thymoproteasomes were hypothesized to impair CD8+ T-cell positive selection. Before transplant: CD4+ naive skewing, low CD8+ proportions, reduced cytokine secretion.

As concerns this clone: Its target is unknown.

General study points: Across all analyzed T-cell subsets, patients with PRAID tended toward reduced diversity and increased clonality. Unique TRB V-J gene pairings were limited in number in patients with PRAID.

Germline lookup yields CDR1 MNHEY and CDR2 SMNVEV (reference sequence). Trimming at V came to 5 bases and at J to 8 bases, leaving 3 bases not matched to a gene. The CDR3 has 12 residues. PRAID combined immunodeficiency and autoinflammation. Some clones are missing from TCRdb's copy, which holds only in-frame ones; the method was immunoSEQ multiplex PCR. The repertoire has about 11,000 clones, around nine tenths of them found once; the top ten carry approximately 56%. This clonotype was obtained from a human donor with POMP-related autoinflammation and immune dysregulation (PRAID). The specimen was CD8+ T cells from PBMCs, collected before stem cell transplantation. This chain connects TRBV27 to TRBJ2-1, with 7 bases matching TRBD2. CDR3 region: CASSPTSHEQFF. In DNA form, the CDR3 reads TGTGCCAGCAGTCCGACTAGCCATGAGCAGTTCTTC.